The 23 T cell receptor beta chains presented below share a single source sample, sequenced in a study of OX40 agonist ivuxolimab in advanced cancers. The assay was immunoSEQ multiplex PCR, and TCRdb's table has in-frame clones only and misses some. The table records 55,000 to 60,000 clones, over 80% of them present only once. This material consisted of CD4+ or CD8+ T cells sorted from blood, taken in a trial of the OX40 agonist ivuxolimab. These receptors originate from an adult with an advanced solid tumor such as melanoma, head and neck, liver or kidney cancer.

This chain links TRBV2 with TRBJ2-5; TRBD2 aligns across 7 bases. Germline assignment: CDR1 SNHLY and CDR2 FYNNEI. There are 15 residues in the CDR3. V trimming: 7 bases; J trimming: 1 base; junction bases outside the gene matches: 9. CDR3 DNA sequence: TGTGCCAGCATTATGGGCGGGAGCCTCCAAGAGACCCAGTACTTC. It yields the protein CASIMGGSLQETQYF.

J is TRBJ2-1 and V is TRBV11-3; D is unresolved. V gave up 0 bases and J gave up 7 bases, with 7 bases separating them. The CDR3 has 13 residues. Germline lookup yields CDR1 SGHNT and CDR2 YENEEA. Here the CDR3 reads CASSLDAINEQFF. The CDR3 DNA follows: TGTGCCAGCAGCTTAGATGCGATAAATGAGCAGTTCTTC.

This clone was picked up one time. This chain links TRBV5-8 with TRBJ1-5; possibly TRBD1 for D (5 bases). This CDR3 contains 16 residues. Germline CDR1 is SGHTS and CDR2 is YDEGEE. V gave up 4 bases and J gave up 0 bases, with 14 bases separating them. The CDR3 bases are TGTGCCAGCAGCGTTTTGCTGGGACTTAGCAATCAGCCCCAGCATTTT. It yields the protein CASSVLLGLSNQPQHF. Filled out from reference TRBV5-8 and TRBJ1-5, the complete variable domain reads EAGVTQSPTHLIKTRGQQATLRCSPISGHTSVYWYQQALGLGLQFLLWYDEGEERNRGNFPPRFSGRQFPNYSSELNVNALELEDSALYLCASSVLLGLSNQPQHFGDGTRLSIL.

The chain carries TRBV18 and TRBJ2-5; D is perhaps TRBD1 (6 bases). The DNA end lines up better with TRBJ2-7; the J call may be wrong. CDR3 length: 14 residues. CDR1 and CDR2 from the germline V gene are KGHSH and LQKENI. CDR3 bases: TGTGCCAGCTCACGACGGACAGCAACCTACGAGCAGTACTTC. It is translated as CASSRRTATYEQYF.

About this clone itself: This same CDR3 is encoded by further DNA sequences in the sample. The chain employs TRBV30 and TRBJ2-6; D gene uncertain. V was cut by 0 bases and J by 0 bases, with 6 bases left in between. CDR3 length equals 15 residues. The germline V gene has CDR1 GTSNPN and CDR2 SVGIG (reference sequence). CDR3 nucleotide sequence: TGTGCCTGGAGTGTTGGCGGCTCTGGGGCCAACGTCCTGACTTTC. It is translated as CAWSVGGSGANVLTF.

CDR3 in amino acids: CASSWQGNTEAFF. CDR3 nucleotides: TGTGCCAGCAGTTGGCAGGGAAACACTGAAGCTTTCTTT. The chain recombines TRBV6-1 with TRBJ1-1; TRBD1 is a possible D gene (5 bases). V shed 5 bases and J shed 2 bases, with 9 bases lying between them. CDR1 is MNHNS and CDR2 is SASEGT in the germline V gene. The CDR3 runs to 13 residues.

The chain joins TRBV6-6 to TRBJ1-5; 7 nucleotides match TRBD1. CDR1 MNHNY and CDR2 SVGAGI come from the germline V gene (reference sequence). Trimming removed 6 bases from V and 8 bases from J; junction bases left unmatched: 4. The CDR3 covers 12 residues. The CDR3 bases are TGTGCCAGCAGCCGCCAGGGGGAGCCCCAGCATTTT. Translated, it gives CASSRQGEPQHF.

The CDR3 nucleotides are TGTGCCAGCAGTTTGGAAGCGACTGAAGCTTTCTTT. As protein: CASSLEATEAFF. The chain is built from TRBV28 and TRBJ1-1, with unresolved D. With 3 bases removed from V and 5 bases from J, the gap between germline ends came to 7 bases. CDR1 is MDHEN and CDR2 is SYDVKM in the germline V gene. The CDR3 totals 12 residues.

This chain joins TRBV19 and TRBJ2-3; 8 bases map to TRBD1. V was pared by 10 bases and J by 0 bases, with 9 bases of the junction left unmatched. This CDR3 has 15 amino acids. Germline values: CDR1 LNHDA, CDR2 SQIVND (reference sequence). The CDR3 loop reads CATRMTGASTDTQYF. The CDR3 DNA sequence: TGTGCCACTCGTATGACAGGGGCCAGCACAGATACGCAGTATTTT.

The chain couples TRBV5-1 to TRBJ1-2; weak D call: TRBD1 (5 bases). This CDR3 region has 15 residues. Deletions cut 4 bases from V and 4 bases from J, with 17 bases between. Germline V gives CDR1 SGHRS, CDR2 YFSETQ. CDR3 sequence (DNA): TGCGCCAGCAGCGCCGGGACCGCAGATCCCTATGGCTACACCTTC. Amino acids: CASSAGTADPYGYTF.

DNA for the CDR3: TGTGCCAGCAGCCTAAGCCCTGGCTCCTATAATTCACCCCTCCACTTT. It encodes CASSLSPGSYNSPLHF. The rearrangement uses TRBV7-6 and TRBJ1-6; D unclear. V was clipped by 5 bases and J by 0 bases, with 11 bases between them. Germline V gene sequence: CDR1 SGHVS, CDR2 FNYEAQ. The CDR3 sequence is 16 residues long.

The genes are TRBV5-1 and TRBJ2-1, with D perhaps matching TRBD1 (5 bases). Germline CDR1 is SGHRS and CDR2 is YFSETQ. This CDR3 contains 15 residues. Between the trimmed V and J ends, which lost 3 bases and 2 bases, there was a span of 12 bases. Here the CDR3 reads CASSSTGDPYNEQFF. CDR3 bases: TGCGCCAGCAGCTCAACAGGAGATCCCTACAATGAGCAGTTCTTC.

The rearrangement links TRBV9 to TRBJ2-1; TRBD2 might be the D (5 bases). The CDR3 spans 13 residues. V shed 4 bases and J shed 13 bases, with 18 bases lying between them. Germline V gene sequence: CDR1 SGDLS, CDR2 YYNGEE. CDR3 region: CASSPHHTSLQFF. The CDR3 bases are TGTGCCAGCAGCCCCCACCATACTAGTCTTCAGTTCTTC.

The gene calls are TRBV7-3 and TRBJ2-7, with D tentatively TRBD2 (5 bases). Trimming removed 0 bases at V and 2 bases at J, with 5 bases between. There are 13 residues in the CDR3. Germline CDR1 reads SGHTA; CDR2 reads FQGTGA. For the CDR3, the DNA is TGTGCCAGCAGCTTAACGGGAGCCTACGAGCAGTACTTC. This sequence encodes CASSLTGAYEQYF.

Only a few counts were recorded for this clone. This rearrangement joins TRBV19 to TRBJ2-7; D gene uncertain. The length of the CDR3 is 12 residues. Trimming cost V 9 bases and J 8 bases, with 17 bases left between them. CDR1 LNHDA and CDR2 SQIVND come from the germline V gene (reference sequence). The CDR3 sequence is CASSADGYKQYF. The CDR3 nucleotides are TGTGCCAGCTCCGCCGACGGTTATAAGCAGTACTTC.

This clone has only one observation. The rearrangement links TRBV9 to TRBJ2-6; 9 bases match TRBD1. Per germline, CDR1 SGDLS and CDR2 YYNGEE. V lost 4 bases to trimming and J lost 0 bases; unmatched junction nucleotides: 11. The CDR3 runs to 19 residues. The chain's CDR3 is CASSPGLDRGSSGANVLTF. The CDR3 bases are TGTGCCAGCAGCCCCGGACTCGACAGGGGGTCCTCTGGGGCCAACGTCCTGACTTTC.

To note about this clone: One end of the junction does not line up with germline, which may come from a read error. The chain is built from TRBV10-2 and TRBJ2-7; weak D call: TRBD2 (6 bases). The CDR3 spans 15 residues. The V gene's germline CDR1 is WSHSY and CDR2 SAAADI. CDR3 sequence reads: CASTEYGTGNYEQYF. The CDR3, as DNA: TGCGCCAGCACTGAGTACGGGACTGGTAACTACGAGCAGTACTTC.

This chain connects TRBV19 to TRBJ2-2; D tentatively reads TRBD1 or TRBD2 (5 bases each). The germline V and J ends were trimmed by 5 bases and 0 bases, with 10 bases remaining between them. The CDR3 loop spans 15 amino acids. CDR1 is LNHDA and CDR2 is SQIVND in the germline V gene (reference sequence). CDR3 amino acids: CASSGTPANTGELFF. The DNA for the CDR3 is TGTGCCAGTAGTGGGACCCCCGCGAACACCGGGGAGCTGTTTTTT.

This clone was seen a few times. This rearrangement joins TRBV6-5 to TRBJ1-1, with 10 bases that match TRBD1. After removal of 1 base from V and 8 bases from J, the junction contained 4 bases not matched to a gene. This CDR3 comprises 14 residues. The germline CDR1 and CDR2 sequences are MNHEY and SVGAGI. The CDR3 coding sequence is TGTGCCAGCAGTTACTGGACAGGGGGTTCAGAAGCTTTCTTT. The encoded protein is CASSYWTGGSEAFF.

This chain connects TRBV18 to TRBJ2-7; D might be TRBD1 (6 bases). Trimming took off 5 bases at V and 2 bases at J, with 7 bases between the two ends. This CDR3 has 12 residues. Germline CDR1 reads KGHSH; CDR2 reads LQKENI. The CDR3 spells CASSTGTYEQYF. In DNA, the CDR3 is TGTGCCAGCTCAACAGGGACCTACGAGCAGTACTTC.

This clone was detected once. The chain recombines TRBV18 with TRBJ2-7; a weak D match, TRBD1 (6 bases). CDR1 is KGHSH, CDR2 LQKENI, per germline. V was pared by 6 bases and J by 3 bases, with 15 bases between. This CDR3 is built from 14 residues. The CDR3 loop is CASSPTEGHYEQYF. The CDR3 DNA is TGTGCCAGCTCGCCGACCGAGGGACACTACGAGCAGTACTTC.

The chain has TRBV5-4 and TRBJ1-1; no reliable D call. Germline lookup yields CDR1 SGHNT and CDR2 YYREEE (reference sequence). The CDR3 loop spans 14 amino acids. Trimming removed 0 bases from V and 3 bases from J, with 9 bases in between. DNA of the CDR3: TGTGCCAGCAGCTTGGTGGGGATTGACACTGAAGCTTTCTTT. Amino acid sequence: CASSLVGIDTEAFF.

The V call is TRBV5-1, the J call TRBJ1-1; no reliable D call. The CDR3 consists of 16 residues. The V end was cut by 2 bases, the J end by 7 bases, with 21 bases between. Germline V gene data show CDR1 as SGHRS and CDR2 as YFSETQ. CDR3 residues: CASSLIGRATSDEAFF. DNA for the CDR3: TGCGCCAGCAGCTTAATAGGCAGAGCCACGTCTGATGAAGCTTTCTTT.